One sample yielded the 11 T cell receptor beta chains listed below, sequenced in a study of T cell responses to AZD1222 COVID-19 vaccine. TCRdb's copy holds only in-frame clones and misses some; the assay was immunoSEQ multiplex PCR. The data contain under 150,000 clones, about 91% of them seen just once; the ten biggest clones take up 1.6%. Sequences were derived from peripheral blood, sampled 28 days after the second AZD1222 dose. The receptors shown here come from an adult who received the AZD1222 COVID-19 vaccine.

J is TRBJ1-2 and V is TRBV3-1 (or the pseudogene TRBV3-2); D not certain. Germline CDR1 LGHDT, CDR2 YNNKEL (reference sequence). V was shortened by 0 bases and J by 1 base, with 15 bases between the two germline ends. The CDR3 is 17 residues long. CDR3 sequence: CASSQDVGDLFNYGYTF. CDR3 nucleotides: TGTGCCAGCAGCCAAGATGTCGGCGACCTCTTTAACTATGGCTACACCTTC.

The V and J genes are TRBV28 and TRBJ2-1; D might be TRBD1 or TRBD2, each matching 5 bases. CDR1 is MDHEN, CDR2 SYDVKM, per germline. Deletions cut 7 bases from V and 8 bases from J, with 21 bases between. This CDR3 has 15 residues. Here the CDR3 DNA reads TGTGCCAGCACCCGCTTGGGGGATCCTAGAGATGAGCAGTTCTTC. Translated, it gives CASTRLGDPRDEQFF.

This clone was seen once. This chain connects TRBV18 to TRBJ2-5; a possible D gene is TRBD2 (6 bases). CDR3 length: 17 amino acids. The germline V gene has CDR1 KGHSH and CDR2 LQKENI. Trimming stripped 3 bases from V and 1 base from J, with 18 bases between. CDR3 bases: TGTGCCAGCTCACCCGCGAAAGGAGGGTTAGGCCAAGAGACCCAGTACTTC. Protein sequence: CASSPAKGGLGQETQYF.

This clone was seen a single time. The CDR3 sequence: CASSPTGGWNTEAFF. CDR3 bases: TGTGCCAGCAGTCCCACAGGGGGCTGGAACACTGAAGCTTTCTTT. This sequence joins TRBV27 and TRBJ1-1; 9 bases fit TRBD1. The V gene end was trimmed by 5 bases and the J gene end by 1 base; junction bases not matched to a gene: 5. The germline V gene encodes CDR1 MNHEY and CDR2 SMNVEV (reference sequence). There are 15 residues in the CDR3.

The genes are TRBV12-3 or TRBV12-4 and TRBJ1-2; D not certain. V gave up 5 bases and J gave up 2 bases, with 9 bases separating them. This CDR3 spans 13 amino acids. Written as DNA, the CDR3 is TGTGCCAGCAGTGGCAGAACCAACTATGGCTACACCTTC. It codes for CASSGRTNYGYTF.

The chain carries TRBV3-1 (or the pseudogene TRBV3-2) and TRBJ2-7; D gene unclear. The CDR3 extends over 13 amino acids. Germline-derived CDR1 and CDR2 are LGHDT and YNNKEL (reference sequence). Trimming took off 3 bases at V and 2 bases at J, with 8 bases between the two ends. This CDR3 reads CASSHYPPYEQYF. CDR3 coding DNA: TGTGCCAGCAGCCACTACCCCCCCTACGAGCAGTACTTC.

This chain connects TRBV13 to TRBJ2-1, with TRBD2 identical over 9 bases. V shed 1 base and J 9 bases; nucleotides not matched to a gene: 7. Looked up from germline, CDR1 is PRHDT and CDR2 is FYEKMQ (reference sequence). This CDR3 is 15 amino acids long. The chain's CDR3 is CASSLEASGTGEQFF. As DNA, the CDR3 is TGTGCCAGCAGCTTAGAGGCTAGCGGGACGGGTGAGCAGTTCTTC.

The chain joins TRBV5-4 to TRBJ2-7; 9 bases align to TRBD1. The junction had 12 bases not matched to a gene; V was cut back by 3 bases and J by 5 bases. This CDR3 comprises 16 residues. CDR1 and CDR2 from the germline V gene are SGHNT and YYREEE (reference sequence). The CDR3 sequence: CASSSQLKQGANEQYF. The CDR3 region has the DNA TGTGCCAGCAGCTCGCAACTAAAACAGGGGGCAAACGAGCAGTACTTC.

The chain joins TRBV5-8 to TRBJ1-5; D gene uncertain. V was cut by 9 bases and J by 6 bases, with 4 bases left in between. The CDR3 runs to 9 residues. CDR1 is SGHTS and CDR2 is YDEGEE in the germline V gene. CDR3 protein: CANSQPQHF. CDR3 nucleotides: TGTGCCAACAGTCAGCCCCAGCATTTT.

The chain couples TRBV30 to TRBJ2-5; no clear D gene. Trimming removed 0 bases from V and 4 bases from J, with 9 bases in between. The CDR3 contains 13 residues. Germline values: CDR1 GTSNPN, CDR2 SVGIG (reference sequence). The CDR3 here is CAWSVPPGETQYF. As DNA, the CDR3 is TGTGCCTGGAGTGTCCCCCCGGGAGAGACCCAGTACTTC.

This chain uses TRBV28 with TRBJ2-7; D call uncertain. The length of the CDR3 is 15 residues. Trimming left V 2 bases short and J 0 bases short, with 11 bases between. The V gene's germline CDR1 is MDHEN and CDR2 SYDVKM. This CDR3 is CASSLHSGFSYEQYF. The CDR3 DNA reads TGTGCCAGCAGTTTACACTCAGGATTCTCCTACGAGCAGTACTTC.